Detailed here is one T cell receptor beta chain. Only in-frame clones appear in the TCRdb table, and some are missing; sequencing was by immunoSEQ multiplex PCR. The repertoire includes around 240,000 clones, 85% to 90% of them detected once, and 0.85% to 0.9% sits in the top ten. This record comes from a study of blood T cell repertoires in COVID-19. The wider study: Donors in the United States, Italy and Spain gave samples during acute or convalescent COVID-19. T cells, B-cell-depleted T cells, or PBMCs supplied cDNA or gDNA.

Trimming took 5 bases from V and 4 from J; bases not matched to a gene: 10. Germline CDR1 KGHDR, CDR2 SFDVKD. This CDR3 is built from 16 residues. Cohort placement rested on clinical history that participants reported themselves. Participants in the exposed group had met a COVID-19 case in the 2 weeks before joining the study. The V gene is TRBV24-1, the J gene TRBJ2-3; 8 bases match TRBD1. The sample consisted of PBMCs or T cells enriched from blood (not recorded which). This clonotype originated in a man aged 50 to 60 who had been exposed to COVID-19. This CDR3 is CATSAPAGGNADTQYF. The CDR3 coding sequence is TGTGCCACCAGTGCCCCCGCAGGGGGCAATGCAGATACGCAGTATTTT.